The 8 T cell receptor beta chains presented below share a single source sample, sequenced in a study of cytomegalovirus exposure and HLA in healthy donors. The PCR had 60 Vbeta and 13 Jbeta primers. The repertoire was sequenced with immunoSEQ multiplex PCR; TCRdb's copy has only in-frame clones and lacks some. The sample features about 130,000 clones, with roughly 2% in its top ten. Source material: PBMCs. The receptors originated from a man aged 35 to 55 in good health and CMV-seronegative.

The chain has TRBV25-1 and TRBJ1-1; TRBD1 agrees at 10 bases. This CDR3 has 16 amino acids. The germline gives CDR1 MGHDK, CDR2 SYGVNS. Unmatched junction bases numbered 7, after V lost 2 bases and J lost 4 bases. As DNA, the CDR3 is TGTGCCAGCAGTGAACGCGGACAGGGGGAGGGCACTGAAGCTTTCTTT. This gives the protein CASSERGQGEGTEAFF.

This rearrangement joins TRBV10-2 to TRBJ2-2, with a tentative D call TRBD2 (5 bases). Per the germline V gene, CDR1 is WSHSY and CDR2 is SAAADI. This CDR3 has 14 amino acids. Deletions cut 2 bases from V and 3 bases from J, with 7 bases between. Here the CDR3 DNA reads TGCGCCAGCAGTGAGCGGAGGTACACCGGGGAGCTGTTTTTT. It is translated as CASSERRYTGELFF.

The V call is TRBV5-8, the J call TRBJ2-7; 8 positions agree with TRBD2. V gave up 0 bases and J gave up 3 bases; unmatched junction bases: 11. CDR1 and CDR2 (germline): SGHTS, YDEGEE. The CDR3 consists of 17 residues. CDR3 in amino acids: CASSLAGAWRGVYEQYF. CDR3 nucleotide sequence: TGTGCCAGCAGCTTGGCCGGCGCTTGGCGGGGGGTCTACGAGCAGTACTTC.

The chain carries TRBV11-2 and TRBJ2-1, with a tentative D call TRBD1 (5 bases). There are 15 residues in the CDR3. Germline V gene data show CDR1 as SGHAT and CDR2 as FQNNGV. V gave up 4 bases and J gave up 6 bases, with 16 bases separating them. This CDR3 is CASSSRRQGLNEQFF. CDR3 nucleotide sequence: TGTGCCAGCAGCTCTCGACGGCAGGGCCTCAATGAGCAGTTCTTC. Together with reference TRBV11-2 and TRBJ2-1, the CDR3 gives the full variable domain: EAGVAQSPRYKIIEKRQSVAFWCNPISGHATLYWYQQILGQGPKLLIQFQNNGVVDDSQLPKDRFSAERLKGVDSTLKIQPAKLEDSAVYLCASSSRRQGLNEQFFGPGTRLTVL.

V gene TRBV7-2 combines with J gene TRBJ2-3, with a tentative D call TRBD1 (6 bases). There are 15 residues in the CDR3. Germline CDR1 and CDR2: SGHTA and FQGNSA. Trimming removed 5 bases from V and 6 bases from J, with 18 bases in between. The CDR3 nucleotides read TGTGCCAGCAGCCGCCCCGGACAGAGCCCGGATACGCAGTATTTT. Translation gives CASSRPGQSPDTQYF.

The chain joins TRBV9 to TRBJ2-6; TRBD1 aligns across 9 bases. This CDR3 has 17 amino acids. V lost 4 bases and J lost 0; bases outside the gene matches: 5. Per germline, CDR1 SGDLS and CDR2 YYNGEE. In DNA form, the CDR3 reads TGTGCCAGCAGCAGGACAGGGGCGACCTCTGGGGCCAACGTCCTGACTTTC. Translating it yields CASSRTGATSGANVLTF.

The V call is TRBV7-2, the J call TRBJ2-3; 9 nucleotides agree with TRBD2. With 1 base clipped from V and 5 bases from J, the junction kept 1 base outside the gene matches. The germline CDR1 and CDR2 sequences are SGHTA and FQGNSA. The CDR3 loop spans 14 amino acids. The CDR3 nucleotides read TGTGCCAGCAGCTTAGAACTAGCGGGAGATACGCAGTATTTT. The encoded protein is CASSLELAGDTQYF.

CDR3 loop: CASSARQVATDTIYF. The DNA of the CDR3 is TGTGCCAGCAGTGCAAGACAGGTTGCTACGGACACCATATATTTT. This rearrangement joins TRBV2 to TRBJ1-3, with D possibly being TRBD1 (6 bases). Deletions cut 4 bases from V and 8 bases from J, with 18 bases between. This CDR3 is 15 amino acids long. The germline gives CDR1 SNHLY, CDR2 FYNNEI.